The 10 T cell receptor beta chains reported below all come from one sample, sequenced in a study of persistence of HIV-infected CD4 T cells. Sequencing used immunoSEQ version 4 in survey mode. The repertoire was sequenced with immunoSEQ multiplex PCR; TCRdb's copy has only in-frame clones and lacks some. This sample has about 45,000 clones; 90% to 95% occur once, and the top ten carry 1.8%. Anti-CD3/anti-CD28 beads served as a nonspecific positive control stimulus. Sorting of responding CD4+ T cells relied on upregulated CD40 ligand together with CD69. Which antigens these TCRs recognize remains unknown. Sequencing used CD4+ T cells sorted from PBMCs after roughly 19-hour stimulation, obtained from a patient who received antiretroviral therapy. These receptors came from an adult man with HIV who was CMV-seropositive.

The V and J genes are TRBV25-1 and TRBJ1-3, with TRBD1 as a possible D gene (5 bases). CDR1 and CDR2 (germline): MGHDK, SYGVNS. V was trimmed by 1 base and J by 0 bases, leaving 10 bases between them. The CDR3 covers 16 residues. CDR3 loop: CASSESGVGSGNTIYF. CDR3 coding DNA: TGTGCCAGCAGTGAATCGGGGGTAGGCTCTGGAAACACCATATATTTT.

The chain couples TRBV5-4 to TRBJ2-5, with TRBD2 matching over 10 bases. The J call may be faulty, since TRBJ2-7 better matches the DNA end. CDR1 SGHNT and CDR2 YYREEE come from the germline V gene (reference sequence). CDR3 length: 14 residues. For the CDR3, the DNA is TGTGCCAGCAGCAATAGCGGGGGGCCTTACGAGCAGTACTTC. Its translation is CASSNSGGPYEQYF.

V and J are TRBV6-5 and TRBJ2-2, with D maybe TRBD1 (5 bases). From germline, CDR1 is MNHEY and CDR2 SVGAGI. V lost 2 bases and J 3 bases, leaving 10 bases between the germline ends. This CDR3 has 15 residues. CDR3 DNA sequence: TGTGCCAGCAGTTACGGTCCAGGGCACACCGGGGAGCTGTTTTTT. Its translation is CASSYGPGHTGELFF.

This chain uses TRBV28 with TRBJ2-2; D is unclear. With 5 bases removed from V and 6 bases from J, the gap between germline ends came to 7 bases. The CDR3 spans 12 residues. CDR1 and CDR2 from the germline V gene are MDHEN and SYDVKM. CDR3: CASSILAGELFF. The DNA for the CDR3 is TGTGCCAGCAGTATATTGGCCGGGGAGCTGTTTTTT. Together with reference TRBV28 and TRBJ2-2, the CDR3 gives the full variable domain: DVKVTQSSRYLVKRTGEKVFLECVQDMDHENMFWYRQDPGLGLRLIYFSYDVKMKEKGDIPEGYSVSREKKERFSLILESASTNQTSMYLCASSILAGELFFGEGSRLTVL.

This rearrangement joins TRBV10-3 to TRBJ1-2; tentative D call: TRBD1 (6 bases). V lost 1 base and J lost 8, with 20 bases in between. The CDR3 spans 16 residues. Germline CDR1 reads ENHRY; CDR2 reads SYGVKD. The CDR3 reads CAISEFEVQGRRGYTF. In nucleotides, the CDR3 is TGTGCCATCAGTGAGTTTGAGGTTCAGGGGCGCAGGGGCTACACCTTC.

The CDR3 loop reads CASSAGLGVGDTQYF. The CDR3 DNA reads as TGTGCCAGCAGCGCGGGACTTGGGGTGGGAGATACGCAGTATTTT. The V call is TRBV9, the J call TRBJ2-3, with D tentatively TRBD2 (6 bases). The CDR3 is 15 residues long. The germline CDR1 and CDR2 sequences are SGDLS and YYNGEE. V dropped 3 bases and J dropped 5 bases, with 16 bases sitting between them.

The chain couples TRBV3-1 (or the pseudogene TRBV3-2) to TRBJ1-4; D not resolved. Germline CDR1 is LGHDT and CDR2 is YNNKEL (reference sequence). The CDR3 is made up of 13 amino acids. Trimming shortened V by 4 bases and J by 4 bases, and 7 bases separated the two germline ends. CDR3 nucleotides: TGTGCCAGCAGCCTTGGGGTTAATGAAAAACTGTTTTTT. This codes for CASSLGVNEKLFF.

The genes are TRBV28 and TRBJ1-5; no clear D. The V gene lost 5 bases and the J gene lost 6 bases, with 5 bases spanning the gap. The CDR3 extends over 11 amino acids. Germline CDR1 MDHEN, CDR2 SYDVKM. CDR3 coding DNA: TGTGCCAGCAGTGCGCCTCAGCCCCAGCATTTT. Translated: CASSAPQPQHF.

V gene TRBV19 combines with J gene TRBJ2-1, with 9 bases lining up with TRBD2. Trimming took 3 bases from V and 1 from J; bases not matched to a gene: 4. The CDR3 runs 16 residues. CDR1 is LNHDA and CDR2 is SQIVND in the germline V gene (reference sequence). CDR3 protein: CASSISLAGSYNEQFF. Written as DNA, the CDR3 is TGTGCCAGTAGTATCTCCCTAGCGGGGTCCTACAATGAGCAGTTCTTC.

The chain carries TRBV3-1 (or the pseudogene TRBV3-2) and TRBJ1-3; the match to TRBD1 covers 8 bases. Germline loops: CDR1 LGHDT, CDR2 YNNKEL (reference sequence). After removal of 0 bases from V and 2 bases from J, the junction contained 6 bases not matched to a gene. The CDR3 extends over 17 amino acids. CDR3 DNA: TGTGCCAGCAGCCAAGATCTCCAGGGGGCGGCTGGAAACACCATATATTTT. Its translation: CASSQDLQGAAGNTIYF.